One and the same sample provided the 14 T cell receptor beta chains below, sequenced in a study of T cell responses to AZD1222 COVID-19 vaccine. Only in-frame clones appear in the TCRdb table, and some are missing; sequencing was by immunoSEQ multiplex PCR. There are tens of thousands of clones in the sample; around four fifths occur only once, and roughly 18% lies in the top ten. The sequencing used peripheral blood, collected 28 days after the second AZD1222 dose. The receptors here all came from an adult who received the AZD1222 COVID-19 vaccine.

The V and J genes are TRBV12-5 and TRBJ1-1; D call uncertain. Looked up from germline, CDR1 is LGHNT and CDR2 is FRNRAP. V was trimmed by 10 bases and J by 4 bases, leaving 19 bases between them. The length of the CDR3 is 14 residues. CDR3 in DNA: TGTGCTATCTTTTTAGGGCCCTTGGGCACTGAAGCTTTCTTT. Protein sequence: CAIFLGPLGTEAFF.

The chain couples TRBV5-1 to TRBJ2-6; D is unresolved. The CDR3 has 15 amino acids. Looked up from germline, CDR1 is SGHRS and CDR2 is YFSETQ. Trimming took off 0 bases at V and 0 bases at J, with 4 bases between the two ends. In nucleotides, the CDR3 is TGCGCCAGCAGCTTGGACATCTCTGGGGCCAACGTCCTGACTTTC. Its protein product is CASSLDISGANVLTF.

V usage is TRBV27 and J usage is TRBJ1-3; 8 bases align to TRBD1. CDR1 is MNHEY and CDR2 is SMNVEV in the germline V gene (reference sequence). Unmatched junction bases numbered 3, after V lost 5 bases and J lost 0 bases. The CDR3 contains 15 residues. CDR3 sequence reads: CASSPDRGSGNTIYF. CDR3 nucleotide sequence: TGTGCCAGCAGTCCCGACAGGGGCTCTGGAAACACCATATATTTT.

This chain links TRBV5-8 with TRBJ2-3; a weak D match, TRBD2 (5 bases). The V gene lost 7 bases and the J gene lost 4 bases, with 13 bases spanning the gap. The V gene's germline CDR1 is SGHTS and CDR2 YDEGEE. The CDR3 has 13 residues. The CDR3 DNA sequence: TGTGCCAGCGGACTCCTGCTCCCAGATACGCAGTATTTT. This codes for CASGLLLPDTQYF.

This chain joins TRBV5-1 and TRBJ1-2; D call uncertain. The CDR3 sequence is 14 residues long. Germline V gives CDR1 SGHRS, CDR2 YFSETQ. Between the trimmed V and J ends, which lost 4 bases and 3 bases, there was a span of 13 bases. The CDR3 reads CASSLLLADYGYTF. CDR3 DNA sequence: TGCGCCAGCAGCCTACTACTGGCGGACTATGGCTACACCTTC.

The gene calls are TRBV5-4 and TRBJ2-7; a weak D match, TRBD2 (6 bases). The germline V gene encodes CDR1 SGHNT and CDR2 YYREEE (reference sequence). CDR3 length: 17 residues. V shed 4 bases and J shed 4 bases, with 24 bases lying between them. CDR3 DNA: TGTGCCAGCAGCCCTGGAGGGGAAAAGCGGGTAGGGTACGAGCAGTACTTC. This codes for CASSPGGEKRVGYEQYF.

The chain has TRBV10-3 and TRBJ1-2, with D perhaps matching TRBD1 (6 bases). The length of the CDR3 is 14 residues. V lost 6 bases, J lost 5 bases, and 16 bases lay in between. Germline CDR1 ENHRY, CDR2 SYGVKD. In nucleotides, the CDR3 is TGTGCCATCAGGAGCAGGGGAACGTCTTATGGCTACACCTTC. It codes for CAIRSRGTSYGYTF.

The chain uses TRBV15 and TRBJ1-1; unclear D gene. CDR1 and CDR2 (germline): LNHNV, YYDKDF (reference sequence). The CDR3 spans 17 residues. Deletions cut 0 bases from V and 0 bases from J, with 14 bases between. For the CDR3, the DNA is TGTGCCACCAGCAGAGATAGGGTCAGGCCCATGAACACTGAAGCTTTCTTT. Its protein product is CATSRDRVRPMNTEAFF.

The chain combines TRBV5-4 with TRBJ2-2; 8 nucleotides align to TRBD1. The V segment lost 3 bases and the J segment 4 bases; nucleotides outside the gene matches: 5. Germline V gene data show CDR1 as SGHNT and CDR2 as YYREEE (reference sequence). CDR3 length equals 15 residues. The CDR3 nucleotides read TGTGCCAGCAGCTGGACAGGGCGGCGCACCGGGGAGCTGTTTTTT. Translated: CASSWTGRRTGELFF.

This clone has more than one count but fewer than ten. At one boundary the junction diverges from the germline segment, which might be a read error. The rearrangement links TRBV7-7 to TRBJ2-1, with a tentative D call TRBD1 (6 bases). This CDR3 spans 13 amino acids. Per germline, CDR1 SSHAT and CDR2 FNYEAQ (reference sequence). The CDR3 nucleotides are TGTGCTAGCAGCTCACCGGACAGCAATGAGCAGTTCTTC. This encodes CASSSPDSNEQFF.

For the CDR3, the DNA is TGTGCCAGCAGTCGCTCCAGGGATTCACCCCTCCACTTT. Translating gives CASSRSRDSPLHF. The chain uses TRBV6-8 and TRBJ1-6, with a possible D match to TRBD1 (5 bases). Germline lookup yields CDR1 MNHGY and CDR2 SAAAGT. With 5 bases removed from V and 8 bases from J, the gap between germline ends came to 10 bases. CDR3 size: 13 residues.

V usage is TRBV14 and J usage is TRBJ2-7; 7 bases align to TRBD2. The germline CDR1 and CDR2 sequences are SGHDN and FVKESK. V lost 1 base and J lost 0; bases outside the gene matches: 6. The CDR3 consists of 16 residues. CDR3 region: CASSQGLGGISYEQYF. The CDR3 coding sequence is TGTGCCAGCAGCCAAGGGCTGGGGGGGATCTCCTACGAGCAGTACTTC.

This rearrangement joins TRBV4-2 to TRBJ1-6, with 8 bases identical to TRBD1. CDR1 is LGHNA and CDR2 is YNFKEQ in the germline V gene. The CDR3 spans 15 residues. J lost 8 bases, V lost 4 bases, and 7 bases had no gene match. This chain's CDR3 is CASSRATGGDSPLHF. CDR3 DNA: TGTGCCAGCAGCCGAGCCACAGGGGGTGATTCACCCCTCCACTTT.

This chain uses TRBV29-1 with TRBJ1-4, with 7 bases aligning to TRBD1. Germline values: CDR1 SQVTM, CDR2 ANQGSEA. The V gene end was trimmed by 2 bases and the J gene end by 10 bases; junction bases not matched to a gene: 4. CDR3 length equals 12 residues. The CDR3: CSVELPGGKLFF. Written as DNA, the CDR3 is TGCAGCGTTGAACTTCCAGGGGGAAAACTGTTTTTT.